A selection of T cell receptor beta chains follows, all from one sample in a study of blood T cell repertoires in COVID-19. Measured with immunoSEQ multiplex PCR; TCRdb has only the in-frame clones, and not every one. The table records 300,000 or so clones, 89% of them present only once. The sequenced sample was peripheral blood. Every receptor here comes from a man younger than 35 who had recovered from COVID-19. Both conserved end residues are part of each CDR3. Each record gives: CDR3 protein, V gene, CDR3 length, J gene.

CASNDLGEAEQYF TRBV7-9 13 TRBJ2-7
CASSQGTDYGYTF TRBV4-2 13 TRBJ1-2
CASSSTSEGYQETQYF TRBV5-1 16 TRBJ2-5
CATRDRNTGELFF TRBV24-1 13 TRBJ2-2
CASPGGTDTQYF TRBV6-5 12 TRBJ2-3
CATSPPGADTQYF TRBV24-1 13 TRBJ2-3
CAWSVERDRGRGTEAFF TRBV30 17 TRBJ1-1
CASSIATGTDSGANVLTF TRBV19 18 TRBJ2-6
CASSPRTIADNSPLHF TRBV18 16 TRBJ1-6
CASSSTLTGKAYEQYF TRBV9 16 TRBJ2-7
CASRGTGWNEKLFF TRBV28 14 TRBJ1-4
CAWSRFGLVSYEQYF TRBV30 15 TRBJ2-7
CASSSQGSNQPQHF TRBV6-5 14 TRBJ1-5
CASNGDSHGYTF TRBV2 12 TRBJ1-2
CATSSAGQGGETQYF TRBV15 15 TRBJ2-5
CASSWAGGLSNEKLFF TRBV6-5 16 TRBJ1-4
CASSVEGVATDTQYF TRBV9 15 TRBJ2-3
CASSRRQWGNEKLFF TRBV6-5 15 TRBJ1-4
CASSRGSTDTQYF TRBV7-3 13 TRBJ2-3
CASSGPGYNEQFF TRBV25-1 13 TRBJ2-1
CASSEAAGGSYEQYF TRBV6-4 15 TRBJ2-7
CAISELAGGADTQYF TRBV10-3 15 TRBJ2-3
CASSLRAERGMNTEAFF TRBV7-2 17 TRBJ1-1
CASSQTTENTEAFF TRBV4-1 14 TRBJ1-1
CASSQGPKGAEQYF TRBV4-1 14 TRBJ2-7
CASSLEGGVEQYF TRBV7-9 13 TRBJ2-7
CASSLVAGRQTQYF TRBV5-6 14 TRBJ2-5
CASNLGGADIQYF TRBV13 13 TRBJ2-4
CASSLGQGNSPLHF TRBV5-1 14 TRBJ1-6
CAIRSQGEDGYTF TRBV10-3 13 TRBJ1-2
CASSPYRQLIGSYEQYF TRBV18 17 TRBJ2-7
CASSLANTDTQYF TRBV7-9 13 TRBJ2-3
CASSSTGALGTDTQYF TRBV5-1 16 TRBJ2-3
CASSNTGATGELFF TRBV19 14 TRBJ2-2
CASSRNRDAYEQYF TRBV6-5 14 TRBJ2-7
CASSPSNTGELFF TRBV6-2/TRBV6-3 13 TRBJ2-2
CASSLEGVSYNEQFF TRBV5-4 15 TRBJ2-1
CASSPVGGNSGANVLTF TRBV18 17 TRBJ2-6
CASSLRSGGNRTQYF TRBV18 15 TRBJ2-5